These 19 T cell receptor beta chains were sequenced from one sample in a study of blood T cell repertoires in COVID-19 (dated by TCRdb to 2019 to 2021). Libraries were built with the immunoSEQ multiplex PCR assay. Sourced from immuneACCESS, this table was stored by TCRdb with only in-frame sequences that have V and J called. A share of the clones is absent; for the studies checked, an unresolved V gene accounts for under half, and the remainder has no known explanation. This sample gives 120,000 to 150,000 clones in total; roughly nine tenths of them show up just once. 3% of the sample is taken by the ten largest. The sample was peripheral blood. The receptors shown here come from a woman aged 55-70 years with active COVID-19.

The chain links TRBV6-4 to TRBJ1-2; D remains ambiguous. The CDR3 runs to 11 residues. Germline CDR1 is MRHNA and CDR2 is SNTAGT. V was shortened by 6 bases and J by 8 bases, with 10 bases between the two germline ends. This CDR3 is CASRGGGGYTF. CDR3 sequence (DNA): TGTGCCAGCAGAGGAGGAGGGGGCTACACCTTC.

The CDR3 DNA reads as TGTGCCAGTAGCCTAACAGGGAACCTCCGGGCGGCCCAGCATTTT. It is translated as CASSLTGNLRAAQHF. The rearrangement links TRBV19 to TRBJ1-5; the D gene is possibly TRBD1 (6 bases). V was cut by 6 bases and J by 11 bases, with 23 bases left in between. This CDR3 is 15 amino acids long. Germline V gene data show CDR1 as LNHDA and CDR2 as SQIVND (reference sequence).

This chain uses TRBV3-1 (or the pseudogene TRBV3-2) with TRBJ2-7, with a weak D call TRBD2 (6 bases). The CDR3 has 16 amino acids. V was cut by 3 bases and J by 4 bases, with 19 bases left in between. Germline CDR1 and CDR2: LGHDT and YNNKEL (reference sequence). CDR3 protein: CASSHGGLWGRYEQYF. Here the CDR3 DNA reads TGTGCCAGCAGCCATGGGGGGTTATGGGGGAGGTACGAGCAGTACTTC.

In DNA, the CDR3 is TGTGCCAGCAGCCCTAGGGAGGAAAGTCCTCGGACAACTGTTTACTCCACCTATGGCTACACCTTC. Translating gives CASSPREESPRTTVYSTYGYTF. This chain joins TRBV21-1 and TRBJ1-2. TRBV21-1 is described as a pseudogene. This CDR3 contains 22 residues.

This clone has a handful of counts. The gene calls are TRBV4-1 and TRBJ1-6, with D possibly TRBD1 on 5 matching bases. The germline V gene has CDR1 MGHRA and CDR2 YSYEKL. The CDR3 runs 17 residues. Trimming left V 0 bases short and J 10 bases short, with 19 bases between. The CDR3 here is CASSQEMGGRAGSPLHF. The DNA for the CDR3 is TGCGCCAGCAGCCAAGAAATGGGAGGCAGGGCGGGATCACCCCTCCACTTT.

A remark on this clone: The same CDR3 is also encoded by other DNA sequences in this sample. This chain uses TRBV19 with TRBJ1-2; D is possibly TRBD1 (5 bases). V was shortened by 5 bases and J by 2 bases, with 9 bases between the two germline ends. The CDR3 loop spans 13 amino acids. Germline V gene data show CDR1 as LNHDA and CDR2 as SQIVND (reference sequence). In nucleotides, the CDR3 is TGTGCCAGTAGTGGGGGGGTGAACTATGGCTACACCTTC. Its translation: CASSGGVNYGYTF.

The V gene is TRBV28, the J gene TRBJ2-7, with D maybe TRBD2 (6 bases). Germline CDR1 MDHEN, CDR2 SYDVKM. This CDR3 is 15 amino acids long. V lost 5 bases and J lost 6, with 20 bases in between. The CDR3 here is CASSPRGWGILEQYF. The DNA of the CDR3 is TGTGCCAGCAGTCCACGGGGGTGGGGAATTCTCGAGCAGTACTTC. Using reference TRBV28 and TRBJ2-7 for the parts outside the CDR3, the full variable domain is DVKVTQSSRYLVKRTGEKVFLECVQDMDHENMFWYRQDPGLGLRLIYFSYDVKMKEKGDIPEGYSVSREKKERFSLILESASTNQTSMYLCASSPRGWGILEQYFGPGTRLTVT.

V is TRBV7-2 and J is TRBJ2-1, with 11 positions matching TRBD2. Per the germline V gene, CDR1 is SGHTA and CDR2 is FQGNSA. The CDR3 spans 16 residues. The junction had 9 bases not matched to a gene; V was cut back by 3 bases and J by 8 bases. The CDR3 nucleotides are TGTGCCAGCAGCTTTGTAGCGGGAGGGTTGCGGGATGAGCAGTTCTTC. Translating gives CASSFVAGGLRDEQFF.

The gene calls are TRBV6-5 and TRBJ1-5, with TRBD1 identical over 7 bases. The junction had 5 bases not matched to a gene; V was cut back by 6 bases and J by 3 bases. Germline V lookup: CDR1 MNHEY, CDR2 SVGAGI. The CDR3 spans 14 residues. The DNA for the CDR3 is TGTGCCAGCAGCCGGACAGGCTACAATCAGCCCCAGCATTTT. Protein product: CASSRTGYNQPQHF.

This chain uses TRBV4-2 with TRBJ1-1; D may be TRBD1 (5 bases). Per germline, CDR1 LGHNA and CDR2 YNFKEQ. Trimming removed 4 bases from V and 0 bases from J, with 9 bases in between. The CDR3 has 14 amino acids. CDR3 protein: CASSPDSMNTEAFF. CDR3 DNA: TGTGCCAGCAGCCCTGACAGCATGAACACTGAAGCTTTCTTT.

J is TRBJ2-7 and V is TRBV7-8, with unresolved D. Germline V CDR1 and CDR2: SGHVS, FQNEAQ. With 3 bases removed from V and 0 bases from J, the gap between germline ends came to 18 bases. The CDR3 contains 17 residues. CDR3 DNA: TGTGCCAGCAGCTTGGCTCCACTAACGTGGGTCTCCTACGAGCAGTACTTC. As protein: CASSLAPLTWVSYEQYF.

The chain joins TRBV7-3 to TRBJ2-1, with 8 bases aligning to TRBD2. The CDR3 runs 17 residues. The germline V gene encodes CDR1 SGHTA and CDR2 FQGTGA. V shed 1 base, J shed 7 bases, and the junction held 12 bases outside the gene matches. The DNA of the CDR3 is TGTGCCAGCAGCTTAAGGCGGGGGGCGCCGCCGGTGAATGAGCAGTTCTTC. Amino acid sequence: CASSLRRGAPPVNEQFF.

CDR3 DNA sequence: TGCAGCGTTGCCCTTTTAACAAAGAACACCGGGGAGCTGTTTTTT. Protein sequence: CSVALLTKNTGELFF. The chain uses TRBV29-1 and TRBJ2-2; unclear D gene. The germline V and J ends were trimmed by 4 bases and 1 base, with 13 bases remaining between them. The CDR3 spans 15 residues. Germline lookup yields CDR1 SQVTM and CDR2 ANQGSEA.

The chain combines TRBV4-1 with TRBJ2-5, with 8 positions matching TRBD2. The CDR3 is made up of 16 amino acids. V was clipped by 3 bases and J by 6 bases; unmatched bases: 12. Germline-derived CDR1 and CDR2 are MGHRA and YSYEKL. The CDR3 region has the DNA TGCGCCAGCAGCCATGTACGAGCGGGAGATCGGAAGACCCAGTACTTC. Translating gives CASSHVRAGDRKTQYF.

V gene TRBV20-1 combines with J gene TRBJ2-3, with D hard to call. This CDR3 is built from 12 residues. Trimming removed 3 bases at V and 6 bases at J, with 10 bases between. Germline V CDR1 and CDR2: DFQATT, SNEGSKA (reference sequence). The CDR3 here is CSASSGRDTQYF. CDR3 in DNA: TGCAGTGCTAGTAGTGGCCGTGATACGCAGTATTTT.

The rearrangement joins TRBV12-3 or TRBV12-4 to TRBJ2-7; D might be TRBD2 (5 bases). The ends were cut back, 5 bases at V and 2 bases at J, with 10 bases in the middle. This CDR3 region has 13 residues. CDR3: CASSRGGPYEQYF. CDR3 DNA sequence: TGTGCCAGCAGTCGAGGAGGACCCTACGAGCAGTACTTC.

The chain employs TRBV28 and TRBJ1-1; TRBD1 aligns across 8 bases. CDR1 is MDHEN, CDR2 SYDVKM, per germline. J lost 11 bases, V lost 6 bases, and 23 bases had no gene match. There are 17 residues in the CDR3. Written as DNA, the CDR3 is TGTGCCAGCAGCCAAGGGACAGGAAACGTTTCGATTCTCAGGGCTTTCTTT. This sequence encodes CASSQGTGNVSILRAFF.

The chain is built from TRBV28 and TRBJ2-3; TRBD2 matches 9 bases. This CDR3 spans 18 amino acids. Germline CDR1 and CDR2: MDHEN and SYDVKM. J was trimmed by 0 bases and V by 7 bases; bases with no gene match: 14. CDR3 amino acids: CASTPTLGLAGSTDTQYF. The CDR3, as DNA: TGTGCCAGCACCCCTACCCTGGGGCTAGCGGGGAGCACAGATACGCAGTATTTT.

This chain connects TRBV10-1 to TRBJ2-7, with D possibly being TRBD2 (5 bases). Deletions cut 0 bases from V and 6 bases from J, with 12 bases between. The germline CDR1 and CDR2 sequences are WNHNN and SYGVQD (reference sequence). The CDR3 has 14 amino acids. This CDR3 is CASSESGLAGEQYF. Here the CDR3 DNA reads TGCGCCAGCAGTGAGTCTGGCCTAGCAGGCGAGCAGTACTTC.